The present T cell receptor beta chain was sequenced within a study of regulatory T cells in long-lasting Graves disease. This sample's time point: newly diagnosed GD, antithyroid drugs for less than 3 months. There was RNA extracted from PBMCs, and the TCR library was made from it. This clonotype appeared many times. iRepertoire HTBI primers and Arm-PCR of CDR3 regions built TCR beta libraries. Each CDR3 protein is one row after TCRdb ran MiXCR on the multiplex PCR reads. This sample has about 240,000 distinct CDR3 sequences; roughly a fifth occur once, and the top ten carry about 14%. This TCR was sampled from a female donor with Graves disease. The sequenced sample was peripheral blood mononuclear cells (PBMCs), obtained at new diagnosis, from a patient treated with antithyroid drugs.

CDR3: CASSLGGRTDTQYF. In nucleotides, the CDR3 is TGTGCCAGCAGCTTGGGGGGGCGCACAGATACGCAGTATTTT. The chain joins TRBV7-2 to TRBJ2-3, with TRBD2 as a possible D gene (7 bases). V was trimmed by 3 bases and J by 1 base, leaving 8 bases between them. The CDR3 is 14 residues long. The germline gives CDR1 SGHTA, CDR2 FQGNSA.